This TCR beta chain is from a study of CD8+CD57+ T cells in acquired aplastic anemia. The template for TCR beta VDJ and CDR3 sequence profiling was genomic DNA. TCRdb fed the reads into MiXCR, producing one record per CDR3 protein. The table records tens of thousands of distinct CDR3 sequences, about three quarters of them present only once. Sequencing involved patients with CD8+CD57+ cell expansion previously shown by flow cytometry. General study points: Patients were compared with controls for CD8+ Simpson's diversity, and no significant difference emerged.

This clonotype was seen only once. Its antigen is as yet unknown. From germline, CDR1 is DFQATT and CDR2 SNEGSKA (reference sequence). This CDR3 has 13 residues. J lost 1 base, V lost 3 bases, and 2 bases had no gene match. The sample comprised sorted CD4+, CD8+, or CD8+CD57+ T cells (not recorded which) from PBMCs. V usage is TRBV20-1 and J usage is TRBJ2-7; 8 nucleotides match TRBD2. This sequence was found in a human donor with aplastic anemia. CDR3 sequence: CSARVAGSYEQYF. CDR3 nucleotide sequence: TGCAGTGCTAGGGTAGCGGGGTCCTACGAGCAGTACTTC.